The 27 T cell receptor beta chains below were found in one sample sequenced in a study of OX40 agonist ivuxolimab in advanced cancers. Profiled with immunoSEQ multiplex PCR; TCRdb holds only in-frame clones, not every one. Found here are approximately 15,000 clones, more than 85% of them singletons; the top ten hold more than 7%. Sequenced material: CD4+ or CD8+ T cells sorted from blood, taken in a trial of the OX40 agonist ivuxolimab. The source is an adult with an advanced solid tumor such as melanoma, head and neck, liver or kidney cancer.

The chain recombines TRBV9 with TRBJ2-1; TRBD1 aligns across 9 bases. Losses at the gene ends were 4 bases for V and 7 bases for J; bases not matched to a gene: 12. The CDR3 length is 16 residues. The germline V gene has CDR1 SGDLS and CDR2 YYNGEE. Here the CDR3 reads CASSFFPGQGVNEQFF. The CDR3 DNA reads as TGTGCCAGCAGCTTTTTCCCGGGACAGGGAGTAAATGAGCAGTTCTTC.

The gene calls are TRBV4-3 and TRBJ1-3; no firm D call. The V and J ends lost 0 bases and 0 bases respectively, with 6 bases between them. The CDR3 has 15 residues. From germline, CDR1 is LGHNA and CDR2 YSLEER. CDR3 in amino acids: CASSQDRSSGNTIYF. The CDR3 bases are TGCGCCAGCAGCCAAGATAGGAGCTCTGGAAACACCATATATTTT.

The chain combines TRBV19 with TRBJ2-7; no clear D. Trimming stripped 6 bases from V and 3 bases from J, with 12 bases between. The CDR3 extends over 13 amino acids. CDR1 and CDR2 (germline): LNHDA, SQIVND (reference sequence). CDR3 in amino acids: CASSKGDNYEQYF. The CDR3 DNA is TGTGCCAGTAGCAAGGGTGACAACTACGAGCAGTACTTC.

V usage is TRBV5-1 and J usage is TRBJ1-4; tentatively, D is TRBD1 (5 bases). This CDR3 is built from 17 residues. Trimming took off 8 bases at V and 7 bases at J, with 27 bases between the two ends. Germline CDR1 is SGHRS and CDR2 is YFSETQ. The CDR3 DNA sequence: TGCGCCAGTCTTATACAGGTCCGGTGGGTATTTAGTGAAAAACTGTTTTTT. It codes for CASLIQVRWVFSEKLFF. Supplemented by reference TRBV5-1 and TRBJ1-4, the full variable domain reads KAGVTQTPRYLIKTRGQQVTLSCSPISGHRSVSWYQQTPGQGLQFLFEYFSETQRNKGNFPGRFSGRQFSNSRSEMNVSTLELGDSALYLCASLIQVRWVFSEKLFFGSGTQLSVL.

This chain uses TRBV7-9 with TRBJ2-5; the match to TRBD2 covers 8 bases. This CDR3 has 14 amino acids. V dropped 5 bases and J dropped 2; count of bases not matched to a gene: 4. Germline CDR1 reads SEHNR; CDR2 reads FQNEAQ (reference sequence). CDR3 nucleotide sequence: TGTGCCAGCAGCGGCGGGGGGAGACAAGAGACCCAGTACTTC. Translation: CASSGGGRQETQYF.

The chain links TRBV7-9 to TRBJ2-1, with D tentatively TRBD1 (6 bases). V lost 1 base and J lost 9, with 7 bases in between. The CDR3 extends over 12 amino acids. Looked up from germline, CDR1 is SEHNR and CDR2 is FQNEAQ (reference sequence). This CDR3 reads CASSLVGAEQFF. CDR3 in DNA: TGTGCCAGCAGCTTAGTGGGGGCTGAGCAGTTCTTC.

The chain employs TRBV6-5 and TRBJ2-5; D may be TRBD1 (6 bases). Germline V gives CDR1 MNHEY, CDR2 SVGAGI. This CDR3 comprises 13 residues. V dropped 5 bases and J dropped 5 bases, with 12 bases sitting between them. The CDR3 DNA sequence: TGTGCCAGCAGTGAAAGGGGGTTTGAGACCCAGTACTTC. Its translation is CASSERGFETQYF.

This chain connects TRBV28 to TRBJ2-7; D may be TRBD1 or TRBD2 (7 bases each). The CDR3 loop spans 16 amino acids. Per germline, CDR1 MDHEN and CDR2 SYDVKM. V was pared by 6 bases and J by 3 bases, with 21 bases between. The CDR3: CASSNPGGGGGYEQYF. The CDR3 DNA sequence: TGTGCCAGCAGCAACCCGGGGGGAGGGGGCGGCTACGAGCAGTACTTC.

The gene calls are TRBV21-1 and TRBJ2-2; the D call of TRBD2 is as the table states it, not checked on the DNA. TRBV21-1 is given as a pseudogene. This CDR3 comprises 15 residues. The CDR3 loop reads CASSKGAGGAGELFF. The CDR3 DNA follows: TGTGCCAGCAGCAAAGGGGCCGGGGGAGCCGGGGAGCTGTTTTTT.

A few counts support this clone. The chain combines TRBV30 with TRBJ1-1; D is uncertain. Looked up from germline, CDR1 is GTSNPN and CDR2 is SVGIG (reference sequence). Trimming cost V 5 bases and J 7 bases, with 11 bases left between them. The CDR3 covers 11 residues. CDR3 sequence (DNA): TGTGCCTGGGTAACCCGGATTGAAGCTTTCTTT. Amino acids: CAWVTRIEAFF.

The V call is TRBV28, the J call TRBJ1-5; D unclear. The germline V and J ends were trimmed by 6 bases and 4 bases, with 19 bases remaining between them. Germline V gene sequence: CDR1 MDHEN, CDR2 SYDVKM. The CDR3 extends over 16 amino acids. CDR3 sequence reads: CASSTGPPVPNQPQHF. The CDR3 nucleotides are TGTGCCAGCAGCACCGGACCCCCAGTACCTAATCAGCCCCAGCATTTT.

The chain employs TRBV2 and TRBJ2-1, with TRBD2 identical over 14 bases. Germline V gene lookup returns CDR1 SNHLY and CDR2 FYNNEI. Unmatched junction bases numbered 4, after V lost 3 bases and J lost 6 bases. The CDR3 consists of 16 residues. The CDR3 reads CASSEGLAGVGNEQFF. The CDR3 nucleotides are TGTGCCAGCAGTGAGGGACTAGCGGGAGTGGGCAATGAGCAGTTCTTC.

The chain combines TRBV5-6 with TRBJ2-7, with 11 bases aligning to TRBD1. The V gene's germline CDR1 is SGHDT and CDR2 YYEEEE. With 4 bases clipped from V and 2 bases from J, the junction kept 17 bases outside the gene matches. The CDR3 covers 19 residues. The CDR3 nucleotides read TGTGCCAGCAGCCCTGCGACCGGGACAGGGGGAATTTACCCCTACGAGCAGTACTTC. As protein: CASSPATGTGGIYPYEQYF.

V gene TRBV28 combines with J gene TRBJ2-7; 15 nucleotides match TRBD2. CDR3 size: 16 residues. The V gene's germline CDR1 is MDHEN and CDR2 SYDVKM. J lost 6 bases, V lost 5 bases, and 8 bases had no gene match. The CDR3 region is CASSGLGGLAGGEQYF. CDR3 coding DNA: TGTGCCAGCAGTGGTCTGGGGGGACTAGCGGGAGGCGAGCAGTACTTC.

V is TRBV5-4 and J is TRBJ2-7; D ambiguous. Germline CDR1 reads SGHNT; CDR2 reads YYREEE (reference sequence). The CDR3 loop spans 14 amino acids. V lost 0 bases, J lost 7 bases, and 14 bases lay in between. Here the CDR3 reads CASSLGVGADEQYF. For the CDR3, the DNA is TGTGCCAGCAGCTTGGGCGTGGGCGCGGATGAGCAGTACTTC.

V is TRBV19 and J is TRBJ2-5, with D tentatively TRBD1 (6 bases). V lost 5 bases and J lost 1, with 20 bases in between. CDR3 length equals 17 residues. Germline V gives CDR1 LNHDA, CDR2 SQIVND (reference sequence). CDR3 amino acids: CASSETQQGPPQETQYF. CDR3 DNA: TGTGCCAGTAGTGAAACTCAACAGGGACCCCCCCAAGAGACCCAGTACTTC.

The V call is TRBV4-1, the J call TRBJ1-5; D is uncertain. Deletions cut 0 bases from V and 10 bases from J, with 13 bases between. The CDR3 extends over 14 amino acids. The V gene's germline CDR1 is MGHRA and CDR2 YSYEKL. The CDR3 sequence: CASSQEEEISPQHF. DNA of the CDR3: TGCGCCAGCAGCCAAGAAGAAGAAATCAGCCCCCAGCATTTT.

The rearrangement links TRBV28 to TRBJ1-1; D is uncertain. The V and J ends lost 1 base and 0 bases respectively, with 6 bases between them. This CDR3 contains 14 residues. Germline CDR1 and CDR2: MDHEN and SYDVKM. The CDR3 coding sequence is TGTGCCAGCAGTTTATTCCGTGTGAACACTGAAGCTTTCTTT. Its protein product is CASSLFRVNTEAFF.

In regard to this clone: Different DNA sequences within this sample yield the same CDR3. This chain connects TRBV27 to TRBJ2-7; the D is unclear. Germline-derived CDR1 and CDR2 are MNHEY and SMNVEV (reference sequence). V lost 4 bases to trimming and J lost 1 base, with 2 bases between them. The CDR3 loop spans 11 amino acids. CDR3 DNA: TGTGCCAGCAGTTCTTCCTACGAGCAGTACTTC. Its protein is CASSSSYEQYF.

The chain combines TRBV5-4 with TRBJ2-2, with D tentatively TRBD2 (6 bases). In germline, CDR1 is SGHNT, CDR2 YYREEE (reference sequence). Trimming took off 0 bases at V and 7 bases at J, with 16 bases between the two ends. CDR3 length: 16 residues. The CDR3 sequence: CASSLAGTGVVGELFF. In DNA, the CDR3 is TGTGCCAGCAGCTTGGCCGGAACGGGAGTCGTCGGGGAGCTGTTTTTT.

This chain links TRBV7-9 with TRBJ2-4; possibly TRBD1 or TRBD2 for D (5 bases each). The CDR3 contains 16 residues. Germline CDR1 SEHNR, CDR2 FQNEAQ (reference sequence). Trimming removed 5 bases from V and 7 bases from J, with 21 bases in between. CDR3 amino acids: CASSPRKSRDGNIQYF. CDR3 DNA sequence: TGTGCCAGCAGCCCCCGAAAAAGCAGGGACGGGAACATTCAGTACTTC.

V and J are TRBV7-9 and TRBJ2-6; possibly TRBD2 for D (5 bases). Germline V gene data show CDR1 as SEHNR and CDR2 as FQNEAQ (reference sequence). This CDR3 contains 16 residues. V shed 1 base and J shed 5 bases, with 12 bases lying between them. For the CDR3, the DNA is TGTGCCAGCAGCTTAGGGCCGCGGGCCCGGGCCAACGTCCTGACTTTC. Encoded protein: CASSLGPRARANVLTF.

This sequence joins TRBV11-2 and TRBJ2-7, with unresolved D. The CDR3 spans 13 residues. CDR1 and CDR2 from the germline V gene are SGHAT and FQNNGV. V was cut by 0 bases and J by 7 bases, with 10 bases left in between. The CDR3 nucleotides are TGTGCCAGCAGCTTAGATCTGCTAGGGGAGCAGTACTTC. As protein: CASSLDLLGEQYF.

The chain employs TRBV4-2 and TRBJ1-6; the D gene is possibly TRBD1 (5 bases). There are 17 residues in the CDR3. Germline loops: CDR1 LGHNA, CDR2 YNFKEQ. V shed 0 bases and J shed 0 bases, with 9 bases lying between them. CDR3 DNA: TGTGCCAGCAGCCAAGATTATAGGGGCTCCTATAATTCACCCCTCCACTTT. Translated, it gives CASSQDYRGSYNSPLHF.

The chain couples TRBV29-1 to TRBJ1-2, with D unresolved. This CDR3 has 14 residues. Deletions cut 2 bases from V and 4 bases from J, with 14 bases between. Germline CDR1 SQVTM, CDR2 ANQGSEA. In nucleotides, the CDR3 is TGCAGCGTTGAAAAGGATGATGGGGTCTATGGCTACACCTTC. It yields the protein CSVEKDDGVYGYTF.

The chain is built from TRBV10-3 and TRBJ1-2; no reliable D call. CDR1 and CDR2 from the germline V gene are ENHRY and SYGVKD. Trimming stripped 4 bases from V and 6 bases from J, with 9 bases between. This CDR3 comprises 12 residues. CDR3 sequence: CAISVVSDGYTF. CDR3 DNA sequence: TGTGCCATCAGTGTGGTTTCGGATGGCTACACCTTC.

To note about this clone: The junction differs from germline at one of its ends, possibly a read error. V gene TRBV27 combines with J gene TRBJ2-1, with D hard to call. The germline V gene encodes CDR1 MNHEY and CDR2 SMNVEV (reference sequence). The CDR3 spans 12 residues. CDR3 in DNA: TGTGCCAACAGTCGCCCAAAGAATGAGCAGTTCTTC. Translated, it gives CANSRPKNEQFF.